This TCR beta chain was sequenced for a study of naive and memory T cell subsets. Findings and limits, study-wide: Gini index rose across naive, CM, EM and EMRA in CD4 and CD8.

Both TRBC1 and TRBC2 were covered by a beta constant-region primer of two equimolar oligonucleotides. A 12-nucleotide UMI and the SP2 primer were added to the cDNA 3' end by oligonucleotide ligation. Ligated cDNA was amplified by four rounds of PCR with nested alpha and beta constant-region primers and SP2. Each CDR3 protein is one row after TCRdb ran MiXCR on the UMI-ligation and nested PCR reads. Among 150,000 or so distinct CDR3 sequences, about 17% were seen once, and the ten largest hold more than 0.13%. Cells stained for CD3, CD4, CD8, CD45RA, CD27 and viability were sorted into four CD45RA/CD27 subsets. Turning to this clonotype: What it binds is not known.

Trimming at V came to 0 bases and at J to 6 bases, leaving 6 bases not matched to a gene. CDR1 and CDR2 (germline): DFQATT, SNEGSKA (reference sequence). CDR3 length: 14 residues. This receptor was taken from a human donor in good health. The rearrangement uses TRBV20-1 and TRBJ2-7; 9 positions match TRBD2. The sequenced sample consisted of naive CD4+ T cells from blood. The DNA of the CDR3 is TGCAGTGCTAGAGACCCTAGCGGGATTAGCGAGCAGTACTTC. It encodes CSARDPSGISEQYF.